This is a list of T cell receptor beta chains from one sample in a study of T cell therapy after organ transplantation. Their antigens are not known. Repertoires were generated with immunoSEQ multiplex PCR, while TCRdb's copy carries only in-frame clones and drops some. Among some 1,500 clones listed, 70% to 80% were seen once. The sequences come from CD8+ T cells from blood, collected after autologous CMV-specific T cell therapy. These receptors originate from a human patient who had received a solid organ transplant and had CMV disease. Some T cells here may be from the graft donor. Each CDR3 is given with its conserved first and last residue. Each record gives: V gene, J gene, CDR3 protein.

TRBV5-5,TRBJ1-2,CASSLESTDRVNGYTF
TRBV19,TRBJ1-1,CASSPGPGQGNTEAFF
TRBV9,TRBJ2-3,CASSMTSAADTQYF
TRBV29-1,TRBJ2-1,CSVSGTVNNEQFF
TRBV7-6,TRBJ2-3,CASSFDRVRTDTQYF
TRBV19,TRBJ2-7,CASSSGPPPYEQYF
TRBV13,TRBJ1-3,CASSTRGLNGNTIYF
TRBV19,TRBJ2-2,CASSIIPSGELFF
TRBV12-5,TRBJ2-5,CASAFLPEAKQETQYF
TRBV2,TRBJ1-3,CASSEWIGDSGNTIYF
TRBV15,TRBJ2-7,CATSSGVREQYF
TRBV6-5,TRBJ2-5,CASSYSPVETQYF
TRBV30,TRBJ1-5,CAWSVGAASNQPQHF
TRBV7-9,TRBJ2-5,CASSLVGSVETQYF
TRBV19,TRBJ1-2,CASSHQWTGTYGYTF
TRBV11-2,TRBJ2-7,CASSRNSGGNEQYF
TRBV28,TRBJ2-3,CASSYDPQGTSGRMFSDTQYF
TRBV7-8,TRBJ2-3,CASSPEFADIADTQYF
TRBV29-1,TRBJ2-2,CSVEGSSSSGGYGELFF
TRBV12-5,TRBJ2-1,CASGLGFAYNEQFF
TRBV19,TRBJ2-1,CASSIVAGAYNEQFF
TRBV10-2,TRBJ1-5,CASSESGVNSNQPQHF
TRBV19,TRBJ1-3,CASSIDGDGSNGNTIYF
TRBV4-1,TRBJ2-1,CASSHIALAGNYEQFF
TRBV27,TRBJ1-6,CASSLTVQGYNSPLHF
TRBV28,TRBJ2-7,CASSPPGQGSAYEQYF
TRBV6-6,TRBJ1-5,CASSSTGTQPQHF
TRBV27,TRBJ2-1,CASSRPTSGRANEQFF
TRBV14,TRBJ2-3,CASSQDGGAIPGADTQYF
TRBV28,TRBJ1-6,CASSLGIRADNSPLHF
TRBV9,TRBJ1-4,CASSVDGGSGSEKLFF
TRBV5-4,TRBJ2-5,CASSPGLDQETQYF
TRBV29-1,TRBJ2-1,CSVFGLYGNEQFF
TRBV28,TRBJ1-2,CAVTGAHGYTF
TRBV27,TRBJ1-2,CASSLLAGNGYTF
TRBV19,TRBJ1-5,CASSIYFDSNQPQHF
TRBV6-5,TRBJ2-1,CASSLLGGNEQFF
TRBV28,TRBJ1-1,CASSHRGGNTEAFF
TRBV11-3,TRBJ2-1,CASSAETSGDEQFF
TRBV7-9,TRBJ1-3,CASSRAILGSGNTIYF
TRBV6-5,TRBJ2-5,CASSYLEGAQETQYF
TRBV5-6,TRBJ2-7,CASSLAGALDEQYF
TRBV14,TRBJ2-7,CASSPRGRGRLEQYF
TRBV6-5,TRBJ2-7,CASSYSDGSEQYF
TRBV6-5,TRBJ1-6,CASSYTTSGASPLHF
TRBV28,TRBJ2-1,CASSFLDQNRGGTNEQFF
TRBV11-2,TRBJ1-1,CASSLLGTGDEAFF
TRBV6-6,TRBJ2-2,CASSYANTGELFF
TRBV6-1,TRBJ1-2,CANRGGLDGYTF
TRBV11-2,TRBJ1-1,CASSPTRGTEAFF
TRBV13,TRBJ2-1,CASSPPADRAHEQFF
TRBV29-1,TRBJ2-7,CSAGTSPYEQYF
TRBV11-2,TRBJ2-7,CASSYRQGATYEQYF
TRBV28,TRBJ2-7,CASSLNRAYEQYF
TRBV7-6,TRBJ2-7,CASSSSGASEQYF
TRBV28,TRBJ2-1,CASSLGLVSGPSYNEQFF